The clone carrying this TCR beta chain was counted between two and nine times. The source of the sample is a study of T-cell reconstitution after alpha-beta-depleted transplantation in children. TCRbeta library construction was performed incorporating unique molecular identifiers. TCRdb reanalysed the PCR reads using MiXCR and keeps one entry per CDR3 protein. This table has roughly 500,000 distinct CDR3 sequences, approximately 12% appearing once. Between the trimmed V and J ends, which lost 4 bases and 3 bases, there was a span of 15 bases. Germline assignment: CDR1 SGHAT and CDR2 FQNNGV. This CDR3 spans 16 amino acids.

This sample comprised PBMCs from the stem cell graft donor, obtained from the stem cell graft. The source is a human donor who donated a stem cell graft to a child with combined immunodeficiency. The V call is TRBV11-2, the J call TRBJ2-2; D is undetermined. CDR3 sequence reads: CASSSPLKGYTGELFF. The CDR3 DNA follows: TGTGCCAGCAGCTCCCCCTTGAAGGGATACACCGGGGAGCTGTTTTTT.